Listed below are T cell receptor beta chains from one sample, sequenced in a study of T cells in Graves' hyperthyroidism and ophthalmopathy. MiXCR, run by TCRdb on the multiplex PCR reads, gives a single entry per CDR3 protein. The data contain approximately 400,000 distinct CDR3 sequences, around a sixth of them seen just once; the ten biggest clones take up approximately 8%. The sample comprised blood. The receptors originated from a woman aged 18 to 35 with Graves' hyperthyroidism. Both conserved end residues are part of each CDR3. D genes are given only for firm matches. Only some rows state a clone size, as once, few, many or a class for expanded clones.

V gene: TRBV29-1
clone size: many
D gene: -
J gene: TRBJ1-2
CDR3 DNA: TGCAGCGTTGAGGGGGTGTTAGGCGGCTACACCTTC
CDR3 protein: CSVEGVLGGYTF

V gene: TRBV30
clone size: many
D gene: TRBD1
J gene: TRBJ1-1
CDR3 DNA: TGTGCCTGGAGTGTGGACAGGGGGCGGATTACTGAAGCTTTCTTT
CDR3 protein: CAWSVDRGRITEAFF

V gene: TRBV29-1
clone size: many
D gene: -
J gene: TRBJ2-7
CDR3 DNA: TGCAGCGTTGGCTTGGGGCCCCTTTGGGAGCAGTACTTC
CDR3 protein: CSVGLGPLWEQYF

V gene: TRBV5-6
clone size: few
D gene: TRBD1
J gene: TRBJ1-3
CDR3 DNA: TGTGCCAGCAGCTCAGGGACAGTCTCTGGAAACACCATATATTTT
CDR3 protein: CASSSGTVSGNTIYF

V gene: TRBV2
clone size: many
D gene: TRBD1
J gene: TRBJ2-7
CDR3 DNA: TGTGCCAGCAGCGGCAGGGGGCATGAGCAGTACTTC
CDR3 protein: CASSGRGHEQYF

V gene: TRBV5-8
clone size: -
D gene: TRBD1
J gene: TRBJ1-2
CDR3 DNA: TGTGCCAGCAGCTTGAGGGGACAGTTGGGAAACTATGGCTACACCTTC
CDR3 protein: CASSLRGQLGNYGYTF

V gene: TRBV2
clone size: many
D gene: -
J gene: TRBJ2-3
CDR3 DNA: TGTGCCAGCAGTGACAGCACAGATACGCAGTATTTT
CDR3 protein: CASSDSTDTQYF

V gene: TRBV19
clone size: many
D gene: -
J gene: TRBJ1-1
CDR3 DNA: TGTGCCAGTAGTATAGAAGGACAGACGCAAGCTTTCTTT
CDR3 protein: CASSIEGQTQAFF

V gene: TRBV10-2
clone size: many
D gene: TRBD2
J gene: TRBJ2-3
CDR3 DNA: TGCGCCAGCAGGGCGACTAGCGGAAGCACAGATACGCAGTATTTT
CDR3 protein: CASRATSGSTDTQYF

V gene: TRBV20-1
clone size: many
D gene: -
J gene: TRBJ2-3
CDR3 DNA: TGCAGTGCCCTGGACAGAATCACAGATACGCAGTATTTT
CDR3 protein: CSALDRITDTQYF

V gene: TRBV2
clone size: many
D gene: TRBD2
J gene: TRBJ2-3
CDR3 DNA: TGTGCCGGGTCGACTAGCGAACTGGAGGTAGATACGCAGTATTTT
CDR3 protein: CAGSTSELEVDTQYF

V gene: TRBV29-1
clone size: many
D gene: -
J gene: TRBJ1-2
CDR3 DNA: TGCAGCGCGTTCAGGGTAGGCTACACCTTC
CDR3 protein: CSAFRVGYTF

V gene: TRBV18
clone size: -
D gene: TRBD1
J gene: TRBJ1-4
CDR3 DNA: TGTGCCAGCTCGCCTGGACAGGGAAGAACTAATGAAAAACTGTTTTTT
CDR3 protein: CASSPGQGRTNEKLFF

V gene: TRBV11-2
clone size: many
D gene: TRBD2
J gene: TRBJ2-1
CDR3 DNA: TGTGCCAGCAGCATCCCCGGCGGGAGTGAGTTCTTC
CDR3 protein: CASSIPGGSEFF

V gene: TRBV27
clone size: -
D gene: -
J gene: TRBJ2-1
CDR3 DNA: TGTGCCAGCAGTTGGAATGGGGGGAATGAGCAGTTCTTC
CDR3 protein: CASSWNGGNEQFF

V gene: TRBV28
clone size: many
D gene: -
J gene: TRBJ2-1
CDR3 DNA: TGTGCCAGCGGGGGGTGGACGCCTTACAATGAGCAGTTCTTC
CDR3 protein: CASGGWTPYNEQFF

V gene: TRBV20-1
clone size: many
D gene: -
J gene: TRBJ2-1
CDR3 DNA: TGCAGTGCCTGGGACCCCTACAATGAGCAGTTCTTC
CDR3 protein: CSAWDPYNEQFF

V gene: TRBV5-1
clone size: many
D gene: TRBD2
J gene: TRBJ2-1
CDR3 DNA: TGCGCCAGCAGATGGGTTAGCGGGGTAAACTACAATGAGCAGTTCTTC
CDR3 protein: CASRWVSGVNYNEQFF

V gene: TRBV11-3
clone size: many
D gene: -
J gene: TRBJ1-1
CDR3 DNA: TGTGCCAGCAGTTTGGGGGGGCCATTGTATGCTTTCTTT
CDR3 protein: CASSLGGPLYAFF

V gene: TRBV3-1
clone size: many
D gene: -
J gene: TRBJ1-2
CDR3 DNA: TGTGCCAGCAGCCGCCACGGGAACAGGGAAGGAGGCTACACCTTC
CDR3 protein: CASSRHGNREGGYTF

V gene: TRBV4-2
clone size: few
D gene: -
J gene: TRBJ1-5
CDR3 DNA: TGTGCCAGCAGCCAAGAGTCCTCGTGGGGGCGGCAGCCCCAGCATTTT
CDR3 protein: CASSQESSWGRQPQHF

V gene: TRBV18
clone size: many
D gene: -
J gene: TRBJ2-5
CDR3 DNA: TGTGCCAGCTCACCACCGTCAAGCCGTCAAGAGACCCAGTACTTC
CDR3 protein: CASSPPSSRQETQYF

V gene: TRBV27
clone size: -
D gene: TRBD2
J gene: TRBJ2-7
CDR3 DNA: TGTGCCAGTGGGGGGGGGGATTCGGCCTACGAGCAGTACTTC
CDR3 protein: CASGGGDSAYEQYF

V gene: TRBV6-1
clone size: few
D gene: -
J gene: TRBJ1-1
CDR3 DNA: TGTGCCAGCAGACCTACTGGAACCGAAGCTTTCTTT
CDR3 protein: CASRPTGTEAFF

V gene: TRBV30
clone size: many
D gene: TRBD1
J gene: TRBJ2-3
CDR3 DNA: TGTGCCTGGAGTGTACTTGGGGGGACCCGGACAGGGAAAGATACGCAGTATTTT
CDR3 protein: CAWSVLGGTRTGKDTQYF

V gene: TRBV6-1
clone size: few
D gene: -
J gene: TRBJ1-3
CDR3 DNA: TGTGCCAGCAGTGAAGCTAGGCGCAACACCATATATTTT
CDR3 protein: CASSEARRNTIYF

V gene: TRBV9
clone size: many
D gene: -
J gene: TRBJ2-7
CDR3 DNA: TGTGCCAGCAGCGTAGGGGATTCTAGCTCCTACGAGCAGTACTTC
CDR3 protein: CASSVGDSSSYEQYF

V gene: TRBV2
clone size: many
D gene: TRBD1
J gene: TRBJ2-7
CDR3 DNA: TGTGCCAGCAAAGCCCCAGCCGACAGGGGGAGTTACGAGCAGTACTTC
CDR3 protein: CASKAPADRGSYEQYF

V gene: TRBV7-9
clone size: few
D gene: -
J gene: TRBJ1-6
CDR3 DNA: TGTGCCAGCAGCCCGAAGGGCAGAGACTATAATTCACCCCTCCACTTT
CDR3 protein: CASSPKGRDYNSPLHF

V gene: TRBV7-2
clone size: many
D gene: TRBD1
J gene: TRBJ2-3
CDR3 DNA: TGTGCCAGCAGCTTGGGACAGGGGTTCCCAGATACGCAGTATTTT
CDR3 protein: CASSLGQGFPDTQYF

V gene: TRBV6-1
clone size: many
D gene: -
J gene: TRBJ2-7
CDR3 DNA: TGTGCCAGCAGTTACAGACAGAGCTACGAGCAGTACTTC
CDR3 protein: CASSYRQSYEQYF